The 12 T cell receptor beta chains below were found in one sample sequenced in a study of OX40 agonist ivuxolimab in advanced cancers. Only in-frame clones appear in the TCRdb table, and some are missing; sequencing was by immunoSEQ multiplex PCR. In the table there are about 61,000 clones, 86% of which are singletons. The source material was CD4+ or CD8+ T cells sorted from blood, sampled in a trial of the OX40 agonist ivuxolimab. The receptors originated from an adult with an advanced solid tumor such as melanoma, head and neck, liver or kidney cancer.

The rearrangement links TRBV19 to TRBJ1-1, with D tentatively TRBD1 (5 bases). The CDR3 spans 14 residues. Germline CDR1 and CDR2: LNHDA and SQIVND (reference sequence). V lost 3 bases and J lost 0, with 8 bases in between. The CDR3 loop reads CASSMSTVNTEAFF. The CDR3 nucleotides read TGTGCCAGTAGTATGTCGACAGTGAACACTGAAGCTTTCTTT.

The rearrangement joins TRBV11-2 to TRBJ2-7; D is undetermined. Trimming took 6 bases from V and 3 from J, leaving 12 bases between them. The CDR3 runs 13 residues. Germline loops: CDR1 SGHAT, CDR2 FQNNGV. The CDR3 region is CASRIQSGYEQYF. CDR3 bases: TGTGCCAGCAGAATACAGTCCGGCTACGAGCAGTACTTC.

This chain connects TRBV18 to TRBJ2-1; a possible D gene is TRBD2 (5 bases). V lost 3 bases, J lost 1 base, and 13 bases lay in between. The CDR3 runs to 16 residues. Germline assignment: CDR1 KGHSH and CDR2 LQKENI. The CDR3 is CASSPQSRGSYNEQFF. The CDR3 DNA sequence: TGTGCCAGCTCACCCCAGTCGAGAGGGTCCTACAATGAGCAGTTCTTC. Full variable domain (missing parts from reference TRBV18 and TRBJ2-1): NAGVMQNPRHLVRRRGQEARLRCSPMKGHSHVYWYRQLPEEGLKFMVYLQKENIIDESGMPKERFSAEFPKEGPSILRIQQVVRGDSAAYFCASSPQSRGSYNEQFFGPGTRLTVL.

The V and J genes are TRBV14 and TRBJ2-3; tentatively, D is TRBD2 (6 bases). This CDR3 spans 14 amino acids. From germline, CDR1 is SGHDN and CDR2 FVKESK. V lost 1 base and J 7 bases, leaving 12 bases between the germline ends. DNA for the CDR3: TGTGCCAGCAGCCAAGTTGGGACTCAAAATACGCAGTATTTT. Translated: CASSQVGTQNTQYF.

This chain links TRBV14 with TRBJ1-1, with a tentative D call TRBD1 (6 bases). The germline gives CDR1 SGHDN, CDR2 FVKESK. V was clipped by 3 bases and J by 5 bases, with 10 bases between them. The CDR3 runs 13 residues. CDR3 amino acids: CASSHQGYTEAFF. As DNA, the CDR3 is TGTGCCAGCAGCCATCAGGGGTATACTGAAGCTTTCTTT. The variable domain in full, with the rest retrieved from reference TRBV14 and TRBJ1-1, is EAGVTQFPSHSVIEKGQTVTLRCDPISGHDNLYWYRRVMGKEIKFLLHFVKESKQDESGMPNNRFLAERTGGTYSTLKVQPAELEDSGVYFCASSHQGYTEAFFGQGTRLTVV.

V is TRBV6-9 and J is TRBJ1-2; weak D call: TRBD1 (6 bases). The CDR3 has 12 amino acids. Trimming removed 10 bases at V and 1 base at J, with 10 bases between. Germline assignment: CDR1 MNHGY and CDR2 SVAAGI. The CDR3 DNA reads TGTGCCACGCGACAGGTTAACTATGGCTACACCTTC. Translated: CATRQVNYGYTF.

The chain couples TRBV10-3 to TRBJ1-4, with TRBD1 matching 7 bases. CDR1 and CDR2 from the germline V gene are ENHRY and SYGVKD. Germline trimming cut 10 bases from V and 8 bases from J; bases unmatched to any gene: 7. The CDR3 runs 12 residues. This CDR3 is CATQGEGEKLFF. DNA of the CDR3: TGTGCCACGCAGGGGGAGGGAGAAAAACTGTTTTTT.

This chain joins TRBV18 and TRBJ1-3; 8 bases agree with TRBD1. The CDR3 has 17 residues. Germline V CDR1 and CDR2: KGHSH, LQKENI. Losses at the gene ends were 3 bases for V and 0 bases for J; bases not matched to a gene: 7. The CDR3 reads CASSPFGQGTSGNTIYF. The CDR3 coding sequence is TGTGCCAGCTCACCGTTTGGACAGGGAACCTCTGGAAACACCATATATTTT.

The V gene is TRBV5-1, the J gene TRBJ1-3; 8 bases align to TRBD1. The germline V gene has CDR1 SGHRS and CDR2 YFSETQ. The ends lost 4 bases at V and 3 bases at J; junction bases unmatched: 6. The CDR3 length is 15 residues. The CDR3 region is CASSTTGDVGNTIYF. Written as DNA, the CDR3 is TGCGCCAGCAGCACGACAGGGGATGTTGGAAACACCATATATTTT.

This chain uses TRBV18 with TRBJ1-2; 7 bases line up with TRBD1. Trimming took 2 bases from V and 3 from J; bases not matched to a gene: 6. The CDR3 runs 15 residues. Germline V gene data show CDR1 as KGHSH and CDR2 as LQKENI. The CDR3 DNA reads as TGTGCCAGCTCACCAAGACGGGACAGCGACTATGGCTACACCTTC. Translation: CASSPRRDSDYGYTF.

A single count supports this clone. The chain couples TRBV21-1 to TRBJ1-1. TRBV21-1 is labeled a pseudogene. The length of the CDR3 is 14 residues. The CDR3 reads CASSNQGRDTEAFF. CDR3 coding DNA: TGTGCCAGCAGCAACCAAGGACGGGACACTGAAGCTTTCTTT.

V is TRBV6-5 and J is TRBJ1-1; 8 bases align to TRBD1. This CDR3 has 16 amino acids. V trimming: 3 bases; J trimming: 0 bases; junction bases outside the gene matches: 6. Germline V CDR1 and CDR2: MNHEY, SVGAGI. The CDR3 sequence is CASSYRGRGLNTEAFF. CDR3 DNA sequence: TGTGCCAGCAGTTATAGGGGCAGGGGGCTGAACACTGAAGCTTTCTTT.